What follows are 2 T cell receptor beta chains derived from one specimen sequenced in a study of blood T cell repertoires in COVID-19. The method was immunoSEQ multiplex PCR; TCRdb's version includes in-frame clones alone and lacks a portion of them. The sample holds about 80,000 clones, around 80% seen once. The sequencing input was peripheral blood. The receptor source for this set is a woman between 70 and 85 years old with acute or convalescent COVID-19.

This clone was found a few times. CDR3 sequence reads: CATSRDKSGVSYEQYF. The CDR3 DNA reads as TGTGCCACCAGCAGAGATAAGAGCGGAGTCTCCTACGAGCAGTACTTC. This sequence joins TRBV15 and TRBJ2-7, with D tentatively TRBD2 (5 bases). The CDR3 loop spans 16 amino acids. V was clipped by 0 bases and J by 0 bases, with 12 bases between them. In germline, CDR1 is LNHNV, CDR2 YYDKDF (reference sequence).

Many counts were recorded for this clone. The chain has TRBV12-5 and TRBJ2-7, with D possibly matching TRBD2 (5 bases). The V end was cut by 7 bases, the J end by 7 bases, with 20 bases between. The germline gives CDR1 LGHNT, CDR2 FRNRAP. The CDR3 consists of 14 residues. Here the CDR3 DNA reads TGTGCTAGTGCGCCGGGCACTTCCCGGAGGGAGCAGTACTTC. Its protein product is CASAPGTSRREQYF.